A selection of T cell receptor beta chains follows, all from one sample in a study of cytomegalovirus exposure and HLA in healthy donors. Produced via immunoSEQ multiplex PCR; TCRdb's table is partial and in-frame only. The data hold about 400,000 clones, with 86% observed a single time. The source material was PBMCs. Receptors originate from a woman between 18 and 30 years old in good health and CMV-seronegative. Both conserved end residues are part of each CDR3. A D gene is named only where the DNA matches it firmly. Clone sizes are given selectively: once, few, many, or a class where the clone is expanded.

TRBJ2-5 | 15 | TRBV9 | - | - | CASSVASVNWETQYF | TGTGCCAGCAGCGTAGCTAGTGTGAACTGGGAGACCCAGTACTTC
TRBJ1-3 | 11 | TRBV20-1 | - | - | CSARDSNTIYF | TGCAGTGCTAGAGATAGCAACACCATATATTTT
TRBJ2-7 | 13 | TRBV9 | few | - | CASSERGGSEQYF | TGTGCCAGCAGCGAGAGAGGGGGATCCGAGCAGTACTTC
TRBJ2-1 | 16 | TRBV4-2 | - | - | CASSQDPGDSYNEQFF | TGTGCCAGCAGCCAAGACCCGGGAGATTCCTACAATGAGCAGTTCTTC
TRBJ1-2 | 15 | TRBV6-6 | - | TRBD1 | CASSYSLDRAYGYTF | TGTGCCAGCAGTTACTCCCTGGACAGGGCGTATGGCTACACCTTC
TRBJ2-3 | 13 | TRBV18 | - | - | CASSTGGTDTQYF | TGTGCCAGCTCCACGGGGGGCACAGATACGCAGTATTTT
TRBJ1-6 | 16 | TRBV14 | - | - | CASSQDSRLYNSPLHF | TGTGCCAGCAGCCAAGATAGCCGCCTATATAATTCACCCCTCCACTTT
TRBJ1-1 | 13 | TRBV7-3 | - | - | CASSLYTDTEAFF | TGTGCCAGCAGCTTATATACAGACACTGAAGCTTTCTTT
TRBJ1-5 | 13 | TRBV10-2 | - | - | CASKVREGQPQHF | TGCGCCAGCAAGGTTCGAGAGGGTCAGCCCCAGCATTTT
TRBJ2-7 | 18 | TRBV7-8 | - | TRBD1 | CASSPVPGQGTTSYEQYF | TGTGCCAGCAGCCCTGTCCCGGGACAGGGAACCACCTCCTACGAGCAGTACTTC
TRBJ2-7 | 15 | TRBV2 | - | - | CASSEFSWESYEQYF | TGTGCCAGCAGTGAGTTTTCGTGGGAGTCCTACGAGCAGTACTTC
TRBJ2-5 | 16 | TRBV19 | - | TRBD2 | CASRRGASGGKETQYF | TGTGCCAGTCGCAGAGGGGCTAGCGGGGGGAAAGAGACCCAGTACTTC
TRBJ2-7 | 12 | TRBV6-1 | - | - | CASEQTLYEQYF | TGTGCCAGCGAACAGACACTCTACGAGCAGTACTTC
TRBJ1-3 | 15 | TRBV9 | - | - | CASSVGRQAGNTIYF | TGTGCCAGCAGCGTAGGAAGACAGGCTGGAAACACCATATATTTT
TRBJ2-7 | 15 | TRBV7-9 | - | TRBD1 | CASTSPGQGPYEQYF | TGTGCCAGCACCTCCCCGGGACAGGGCCCATACGAGCAGTACTTC
TRBJ1-2 | 14 | TRBV10-3 | - | - | CAISESAGNYGYTF | TGTGCCATCAGTGAGTCCGCAGGAAACTATGGCTACACCTTC
TRBJ2-1 | 13 | TRBV4-1 | - | TRBD1 | CASSLDRQGEQFF | TGCGCCAGCAGCTTAGACAGACAGGGAGAGCAGTTCTTC
TRBJ2-1 | 16 | TRBV7-9 | - | - | CASSPKDTGNYNEQFF | TGTGCCAGCAGCCCGAAGGATACAGGAAATTACAATGAGCAGTTCTTC
TRBJ1-1 | 13 | TRBV11-2 | - | - | CASSPQGGAEAFF | TGTGCCAGCAGCCCCCAGGGTGGTGCTGAAGCTTTCTTT
TRBJ1-2 | 17 | TRBV4-1 | few | - | CASSQVVGRAANYGYTF | TGCGCCAGCAGCCAAGTCGTCGGCAGGGCAGCTAACTATGGCTACACCTTC
TRBJ1-1 | 11 | TRBV30 | - | - | CAWREGSEAFF | TGTGCCTGGAGGGAGGGGAGCGAAGCTTTCTTT
TRBJ1-1 | 13 | TRBV19 | - | - | CASSPRTAIEAFF | TGTGCCAGTAGTCCTAGGACAGCCATTGAAGCTTTCTTT
TRBJ2-3 | 16 | TRBV5-4 | - | TRBD2 | CASSSLAGGNTDTQYF | TGTGCCAGCAGTTCACTAGCGGGGGGAAACACAGATACGCAGTATTTT
TRBJ2-5 | 14 | TRBV5-6 | - | - | CASSYGGGQETQYF | TGTGCCAGCAGTTATGGGGGCGGCCAAGAGACCCAGTACTTC
TRBJ2-7 | 13 | TRBV5-1 | - | - | CASRETDAYEQYF | TGCGCCAGCAGAGAGACAGACGCCTACGAGCAGTACTTC
TRBJ2-7 | 14 | TRBV5-1 | - | TRBD2 | CASSFGGGAVEQYF | TGCGCCAGCAGCTTCGGCGGGGGGGCCGTCGAGCAGTACTTC
TRBJ2-5 | 14 | TRBV6-1 | - | - | CASSERQNQETQYF | TGTGCCAGCAGTGAAAGACAGAACCAAGAGACCCAGTACTTC
TRBJ1-2 | 13 | TRBV7-9 | - | TRBD1 | CASSQGGSYGYTF | TGTGCCAGCAGCCAAGGGGGCAGCTATGGCTACACCTTC
TRBJ2-1 | 16 | TRBV27 | - | - | CASSLFSREGVNEQFF | TGTGCCAGCAGTTTATTTTCCAGGGAGGGGGTCAATGAGCAGTTCTTC
TRBJ2-1 | 12 | TRBV19 | - | TRBD1 | CASSIPGGEQFF | TGTGCCAGTAGTATACCAGGGGGCGAGCAGTTCTTC